This entry lists 24 T cell receptor beta chains sequenced from one sample in a study of blood T cell repertoires in COVID-19. The protocol was immunoSEQ multiplex PCR, while the TCRdb copy is restricted to in-frame clones and leaves out a portion. This table holds under 400,000 clones, over 75% found once. Specimen: PBMCs or T cells enriched from blood (not recorded which). These receptors all come from a man aged 40-55 years in a cohort exposed to, infected with or recovered from COVID-19 (not recorded which).

The chain combines TRBV7-9 with TRBJ2-7, with TRBD1 identical over 7 bases. Trimming cost V 2 bases and J 5 bases; bases outside gene matches: 6. CDR1 SEHNR and CDR2 FQNEAQ come from the germline V gene (reference sequence). The length of the CDR3 is 14 residues. CDR3 bases: TGTGCCAGCAGCTTACAGGGGGTTTTGCACGAGCAGTACTTC. Encoded protein: CASSLQGVLHEQYF.

The chain combines TRBV28 with TRBJ1-1; 11 bases map to TRBD1. The CDR3 loop spans 15 amino acids. Germline trimming cut 6 bases from V and 5 bases from J; bases unmatched to any gene: 8. CDR1 MDHEN and CDR2 SYDVKM come from the germline V gene. The CDR3 sequence is CASRPDRGRRTEAFF. Here the CDR3 DNA reads TGTGCCAGCAGACCGGACAGGGGGCGGCGGACTGAAGCTTTCTTT.

This clone was counted a few times. V is TRBV14 and J is TRBJ2-7; weak D call: TRBD2 (5 bases). Germline CDR1 is SGHDN and CDR2 is FVKESK. The CDR3 totals 17 residues. Trimming left V 0 bases short and J 6 bases short, with 21 bases between. The CDR3 DNA sequence: TGTGCCAGCAGCCAAGAGAGCGGCGCCCCTGAAATCTTCGAGCAGTACTTC. Translated, it gives CASSQESGAPEIFEQYF.

This clone was recorded only once. The J gene is TRBJ2-7, the V gene TRBV9; TRBD2 might be the D (6 bases). The CDR3 totals 13 residues. Germline CDR1 and CDR2: SGDLS and YYNGEE. The germline V and J ends were trimmed by 3 bases and 9 bases, with 16 bases remaining between them. CDR3 sequence (DNA): TGTGCCAGCAGCGCCGCAGGAGGGTCGGTGCAGTACTTC. This gives the protein CASSAAGGSVQYF.

The count of this clone is one. The chain links TRBV7-9 to TRBJ1-6; no clear D gene. Trimming shortened V by 5 bases and J by 2 bases, and 13 bases separated the two germline ends. The germline gives CDR1 SEHNR, CDR2 FQNEAQ (reference sequence). The CDR3 has 16 residues. The CDR3: CASSKMGGTYNSPLHF. The DNA for the CDR3 is TGTGCCAGCAGCAAGATGGGAGGGACCTATAATTCACCCCTCCACTTT. Looking up the rest from reference TRBV7-9 and TRBJ1-6 gives the full variable domain: DTGVSQNPRHKITKRGQNVTFRCDPISEHNRLYWYRQTLGQGPEFLTYFQNEAQLEKSRLLSDRFSAERPKGSFSTLEIQRTEQGDSAMYLCASSKMGGTYNSPLHFGNGTRLTVT.

This clone has just a few counts. This sequence joins TRBV4-1 and TRBJ1-1; D remains unclear. Germline values: CDR1 MGHRA, CDR2 YSYEKL. This CDR3 has 15 amino acids. The V gene lost 1 base and the J gene lost 0 bases, with 9 bases spanning the gap. The CDR3 loop is CASSQGPQLNTEAFF. The CDR3, as DNA: TGCGCCAGCAGCCAAGGGCCGCAATTGAACACTGAAGCTTTCTTT.

The CDR3 coding sequence is TGTGCCACCTCCACGACAGGGGGCTACGAGCAGTACTTC. The encoded protein is CATSTTGGYEQYF. This chain connects TRBV19 to TRBJ2-7, with 9 positions matching TRBD1. J was trimmed by 3 bases and V by 10 bases; bases with no gene match: 7. Germline loops: CDR1 LNHDA, CDR2 SQIVND (reference sequence). The CDR3 contains 13 residues.

With respect to this clone: Other DNA variants within this sample encode the same CDR3. The V gene is TRBV27, the J gene TRBJ1-5; 8 nucleotides match TRBD1. The CDR3 extends over 15 amino acids. Unmatched junction bases numbered 1, after V lost 2 bases and J lost 1 base. Germline V gene sequence: CDR1 MNHEY, CDR2 SMNVEV (reference sequence). The CDR3 DNA sequence: TGTGCCAGCAGTTTACAGGGGGCGAGCAATCAGCCCCAGCATTTT. This translates into CASSLQGASNQPQHF.

V is TRBV6-5 and J is TRBJ2-2, with D unresolved. The CDR3 loop spans 12 amino acids. The germline V and J ends were trimmed by 5 bases and 2 bases, with 3 bases remaining between them. Looked up from germline, CDR1 is MNHEY and CDR2 is SVGAGI. CDR3 DNA sequence: TGTGCCAGCAGTCAAAACACCGGGGAGCTGTTTTTT. Its translation: CASSQNTGELFF.

The chain joins TRBV2 to TRBJ2-5, with TRBD1 as a possible D gene (5 bases). CDR1 and CDR2 from the germline V gene are SNHLY and FYNNEI. The CDR3 covers 14 residues. Trimming took 2 bases from V and 9 from J, leaving 16 bases between them. The CDR3 protein is CASSEKFGALPQYF. CDR3 nucleotide sequence: TGTGCCAGCAGTGAAAAGTTTGGGGCCCTACCCCAGTACTTC. Full variable domain (remainder filled in from reference TRBV2 and TRBJ2-5): EPEVTQTPSHQVTQMGQEVILRCVPISNHLYFYWYRQILGQKVEFLVSFYNNEISEKSEIFDDQFSVERPDGSNFTLKIRSTKLEDSAMYFCASSEKFGALPQYFGPGTRLLVL.

This clone was recorded only once. The J gene is TRBJ2-2, the V gene TRBV2; D possibly corresponds to TRBD1 (6 bases). This CDR3 is 14 amino acids long. CDR1 and CDR2 from the germline V gene are SNHLY and FYNNEI. V gave up 7 bases and J gave up 2 bases, with 11 bases separating them. CDR3 sequence (DNA): TGTGCCAGCACAAAACAGGGTAACACCGGGGAGCTGTTTTTT. Translated, it gives CASTKQGNTGELFF.

V usage is TRBV7-9 and J usage is TRBJ1-1, with a possible D match to TRBD1 (6 bases). The CDR3 length is 13 residues. Trimming cost V 3 bases and J 7 bases, with 12 bases left between them. Germline values: CDR1 SEHNR, CDR2 FQNEAQ (reference sequence). CDR3 protein: CASSFEHRDEAFF. CDR3 DNA sequence: TGTGCCAGCAGCTTTGAGCACAGGGATGAAGCTTTCTTT. The variable domain in full, completed from reference TRBV7-9 and TRBJ1-1, reads DTGVSQNPRHKITKRGQNVTFRCDPISEHNRLYWYRQTLGQGPEFLTYFQNEAQLEKSRLLSDRFSAERPKGSFSTLEIQRTEQGDSAMYLCASSFEHRDEAFFGQGTRLTVV.

The rearrangement uses TRBV13 and TRBJ2-5; TRBD2 matches at 12 bases. Germline V gene data show CDR1 as PRHDT and CDR2 as FYEKMQ (reference sequence). The CDR3 length is 16 residues. V shed 1 base and J 2 bases; nucleotides not matched to a gene: 2. In DNA, the CDR3 is TGTGCCAGCAGCTTAGCTGGACTAGCGGGACAAGAGACCCAGTACTTC. This encodes CASSLAGLAGQETQYF.

CDR3 in DNA: TGTGCCAGCACCGGGACTCAAGGCTATAGCAATCAGCCCCAGCATTTT. Its protein product is CASTGTQGYSNQPQHF. The chain uses TRBV2 and TRBJ1-5; weak D call: TRBD1 (5 bases). There are 16 residues in the CDR3. CDR1 SNHLY and CDR2 FYNNEI come from the germline V gene. V was trimmed by 7 bases and J by 0 bases, leaving 16 bases between them.

This clone was seen once. The chain couples TRBV11-2 to TRBJ2-2; 7 bases match TRBD1. The trim removed 5 bases at V and 6 bases at J, leaving 9 bases unmatched. This CDR3 contains 15 residues. CDR1 is SGHAT, CDR2 FQNNGV, per germline. CDR3 sequence reads: CASSEGQARAGELFF. As DNA, the CDR3 is TGTGCCAGCAGCGAAGGACAGGCTAGGGCCGGGGAGCTGTTTTTT.

The V gene is TRBV6-6, the J gene TRBJ1-1; D is uncertain. The CDR3 is 15 residues long. V lost 0 bases and J 1 base, leaving 9 bases between the germline ends. Looked up from germline, CDR1 is MNHNY and CDR2 is SVGAGI (reference sequence). CDR3 nucleotides: TGTGCCAGCAGTTACTCGTGGGGAGAGAACACTGAAGCTTTCTTT. This translates into CASSYSWGENTEAFF.

This rearrangement joins TRBV10-2 to TRBJ1-6; 7 nucleotides line up with TRBD1. The V gene's germline CDR1 is WSHSY and CDR2 SAAADI. The CDR3 is 16 amino acids. V was clipped by 3 bases and J by 7 bases; unmatched bases: 9. The CDR3 DNA reads TGCGCCAGCAGTGATGAGGGGGCTTTCGTGAATTCACCCCTCCACTTT. Amino acids: CASSDEGAFVNSPLHF.

The rearrangement joins TRBV30 to TRBJ1-1, with D uncertain. This CDR3 spans 12 amino acids. CDR1 is GTSNPN and CDR2 is SVGIG in the germline V gene (reference sequence). V was shortened by 0 bases and J by 5 bases, with 7 bases between the two germline ends. As DNA, the CDR3 is TGTGCCTGGAGTGTACGCGGGACTGAAGCTTTCTTT. Translation: CAWSVRGTEAFF.

In this sample, this clone turned up once. This sequence joins TRBV3-1 (or the pseudogene TRBV3-2) and TRBJ1-2; unclear D gene. Trimming stripped 0 bases from V and 7 bases from J, with 6 bases between. The CDR3 sequence is 12 residues long. The V gene's germline CDR1 is LGHDT and CDR2 YNNKEL (reference sequence). CDR3 coding DNA: TGTGCCAGCAGCCAAGATGAGGGTGGCTACACCTTC. It translates to CASSQDEGGYTF.

V gene TRBV5-1 combines with J gene TRBJ1-6; D ambiguous. CDR1 and CDR2 (germline): SGHRS, YFSETQ. The CDR3 is 13 amino acids. Deletions cut 1 base from V and 10 bases from J, with 9 bases between. CDR3 DNA sequence: TGCGCCAGCAGCTTGAAGATTGGCTCACCCCTCCACTTT. Its protein is CASSLKIGSPLHF.

The chain joins TRBV9 to TRBJ1-4; 8 positions match TRBD1. CDR1 is SGDLS, CDR2 YYNGEE, per germline. The CDR3 has 15 amino acids. V dropped 2 bases and J dropped 8; count of bases not matched to a gene: 8. CDR3 sequence (DNA): TGTGCCAGCAGCGTGGACCTAGACAGGGGCGAAAAACTGTTTTTT. Translating it yields CASSVDLDRGEKLFF.

V is TRBV5-1 and J is TRBJ1-3; 7 positions agree with TRBD1. The CDR3 runs 14 residues. V was clipped by 4 bases and J by 1 base; unmatched bases: 2. Per germline, CDR1 SGHRS and CDR2 YFSETQ. The CDR3 sequence is CASSAGQSGNTIYF. CDR3 in DNA: TGCGCCAGCAGCGCGGGACAGTCTGGAAACACCATATATTTT.

A single count supports this clone. The V gene is TRBV5-6, the J gene TRBJ1-1; D call uncertain. V lost 0 bases, J lost 10 bases, and 16 bases lay in between. The CDR3 covers 14 residues. Germline V gives CDR1 SGHDT, CDR2 YYEEEE. The CDR3 sequence is CASSLGPRPVGAFF. CDR3 coding DNA: TGTGCCAGCAGCTTGGGACCGCGGCCAGTGGGAGCTTTCTTT.

The chain has TRBV7-9 and TRBJ1-6, with 7 bases that match TRBD1. CDR1 and CDR2 from the germline V gene are SEHNR and FQNEAQ (reference sequence). The ends lost 2 bases at V and 4 bases at J; junction bases unmatched: 11. This CDR3 is 18 amino acids long. CDR3 DNA sequence: TGTGCCAGCAGCTTATACAGGGGACCACCACAATATAATTCACCCCTCCACTTT. Amino acids: CASSLYRGPPQYNSPLHF. The full variable domain, its missing parts supplied by reference TRBV7-9 and TRBJ1-6, is DTGVSQNPRHKITKRGQNVTFRCDPISEHNRLYWYRQTLGQGPEFLTYFQNEAQLEKSRLLSDRFSAERPKGSFSTLEIQRTEQGDSAMYLCASSLYRGPPQYNSPLHFGNGTRLTVT.